These 8 T cell receptor beta chains came from one sample sequenced in a study of graft-versus-host responses after intestinal transplantation. Clones were sequenced by immunoSEQ multiplex PCR, and TCRdb holds only the in-frame ones, with some missing. The data show fewer than 10,000 clones, just under 80% seen once. From the graft tissue, intraepithelial and lamina propria lymphocytes were released through processing. Sequencing used ileum tissue, obtained about 520 days after intestinal transplant. These receptor sequences come from a human patient who received an intestinal transplant, so some T cells may come from the graft donor.

The rearrangement uses TRBV7-2 and TRBJ2-7; 9 bases are shared with TRBD1. J was trimmed by 2 bases and V by 2 bases; bases with no gene match: 1. Per germline, CDR1 SGHTA and CDR2 FQGNSA. The CDR3 has 14 amino acids. The CDR3 DNA follows: TGTGCCAGCAGCTTAAGACAGGGGGCCTACGAGCAGTACTTC. It translates to CASSLRQGAYEQYF.

The chain has TRBV19 and TRBJ2-7; D may correspond to TRBD1 or TRBD2 (5 bases each). Germline-derived CDR1 and CDR2 are LNHDA and SQIVND (reference sequence). The CDR3 loop spans 15 amino acids. The V end was cut by 2 bases, the J end by 4 bases, with 15 bases between. CDR3 region: CASSIRDRPSYEQYF. CDR3 bases: TGTGCCAGTAGTATACGGGACCGGCCATCTTACGAGCAGTACTTC.

The chain has TRBV7-6 and TRBJ1-6, with D unclear. Looked up from germline, CDR1 is SGHVS and CDR2 is FNYEAQ. CDR3 length: 14 amino acids. Trimming removed 2 bases from V and 6 bases from J, with 8 bases in between. Written as DNA, the CDR3 is TGTGCCAGCAGCTTAAGGCAGCTTAATTCACCCCTCCACTTT. Translation gives CASSLRQLNSPLHF.

The CDR3 region has the DNA TGTGCCAGCAGTCGAGCGGGAGGGAGAATGGAGACCCAGTACTTC. As protein: CASSRAGGRMETQYF. The chain carries TRBV2 and TRBJ2-5; 10 positions match TRBD2. CDR1 and CDR2 from the germline V gene are SNHLY and FYNNEI. The CDR3 sequence is 15 residues long. Trimming cost V 5 bases and J 5 bases; bases outside gene matches: 8.

This chain uses TRBV20-1 with TRBJ1-2, with 7 nucleotides matching TRBD1. From germline, CDR1 is DFQATT and CDR2 SNEGSKA (reference sequence). The CDR3 spans 10 residues. V lost 8 bases to trimming and J lost 7 bases; unmatched junction nucleotides: 4. CDR3 in amino acids: CSCDRAGYTF. In nucleotides, the CDR3 is TGCAGTTGTGACAGGGCTGGCTACACCTTC.

The chain links TRBV2 to TRBJ2-1, with D hard to call. Deletions cut 3 bases from V and 12 bases from J, with 15 bases between. Germline CDR1 SNHLY, CDR2 FYNNEI. This CDR3 has 13 residues. CDR3 region: CASSDRPGFPQFF. In DNA form, the CDR3 reads TGTGCCAGCAGTGATCGGCCCGGCTTCCCGCAGTTCTTC.

This clone was observed a single time. This chain uses TRBV6-5 with TRBJ1-3; 10 bases fit TRBD1. The CDR3 covers 13 residues. With 5 bases clipped from V and 10 bases from J, the junction kept 5 bases outside the gene matches. Germline V gene lookup returns CDR1 MNHEY and CDR2 SVGAGI. The CDR3 is CASSRGTGDTIYF. The CDR3 DNA sequence: TGTGCCAGCAGTAGAGGGACAGGGGATACCATATATTTT.

The rearrangement joins TRBV7-3 to TRBJ1-1; D might be TRBD1 (6 bases). The CDR3 has 13 residues. From germline, CDR1 is SGHTA and CDR2 FQGTGA. V dropped 1 base and J dropped 4 bases, with 7 bases sitting between them. This CDR3 reads CASSLRGGTEAFF. CDR3 nucleotide sequence: TGTGCCAGCAGCTTAAGAGGGGGCACTGAAGCTTTCTTT.